The clone carrying this T cell receptor beta chain was seen more than once but under ten times. CDR1 SEHNR and CDR2 FQNEAQ come from the germline V gene (reference sequence). Trimming took off 5 bases at V and 1 base at J, with 14 bases between the two ends. The CDR3 loop spans 15 amino acids. The source of the sample is a study of blood T cell repertoires in COVID-19. In the study overall: Collection of acute and convalescent COVID-19 samples took place in the United States, Italy and Spain. In each case, the material was cDNA or gDNA derived from T cells, B-cell-depleted T cells, or PBMCs.

Under the authors' procedure: Amplification from reference gene primers served as the basis for estimated nucleated cell counts. The assay was immunoSEQ multiplex PCR, and TCRdb's table has in-frame clones only and misses some. The V and J calls and the clone size are those of that table, but D and trimming were determined from the DNA. This sample has fewer than 90,000 clones; 70% to 80% occur once, and the top ten carry about half. The sample comprised peripheral blood. The sequence derives from a human donor in a cohort sampled during active COVID-19. This sequence joins TRBV7-9 and TRBJ1-1, with D hard to call. The CDR3 sequence is CASSPRAGPNTEAFF. In DNA form, the CDR3 reads TGTGCCAGCAGCCCTCGGGCGGGCCCGAACACTGAAGCTTTCTTT.